This T cell receptor (beta chain) was identified in a study of quantifying T cell responses using KT2 cells. Overall study: Reverse transcription used primers in the TCR alpha and beta constant regions. The second PCR was a qPCR stopped at a predetermined fluorescence threshold.

Each cDNA got a UMI-containing oligo ligated at its 3' end. First-round PCR used about 4 cycles and beta primers RC1.1 and RC1.2 covering TRBC1 and TRBC2. Each CDR3 protein is one row after TCRdb ran MiXCR on the UMI-ligation and nested PCR reads. The sample records around 44,000 distinct CDR3 sequences, approximately 15% being singletons. Fixed numbers of PBMC received varying amounts of KT2 cells. As for this clonotype: Antigen specificity is unknown.

Looked up from germline, CDR1 is SGHDT and CDR2 is YYEEEE. The CDR3 loop spans 16 amino acids. V was clipped by 4 bases and J by 4 bases; unmatched bases: 9. Study-wide results and caveats: Counts of KT2 alpha and beta sequences rose linearly with the number of KT2 cells added.

The sequencing input was PBMCs spiked with cells of the T cell clone KT2. The TCR comes from a human donor. The V and J genes are TRBV5-6 and TRBJ2-7; 12 bases map to TRBD1. CDR3 protein: CASSGEGDRGLYEQYF. The CDR3 DNA is TGTGCCAGCAGCGGGGAGGGGGACAGGGGGCTTTACGAGCAGTACTTC.